These 21 T cell receptor beta chains originate from one sample sequenced in a study of T cells of healthy individuals. TCRdb itself ran the 5' RACE reads through MiXCR, one entry per CDR3 protein. There are approximately 100,000 distinct CDR3 sequences in the sample; roughly 15% occur only once, and 6.2% lies in the top ten. All receptors derive from a human donor in good health.

This chain links TRBV9 with TRBJ1-2; D remains ambiguous. Trimming pared 4 bases from V and 6 bases from J, leaving 10 bases between. Germline V gives CDR1 SGDLS, CDR2 YYNGEE. The CDR3 spans 12 residues. CDR3 sequence (DNA): TGTGCCAGCAGCCGCGGCGGCGATGGCTACACCTTC. Its protein is CASSRGGDGYTF.

The V gene is TRBV28, the J gene TRBJ2-5, with 9 bases aligning to TRBD2. Per the germline V gene, CDR1 is MDHEN and CDR2 is SYDVKM. V shed 6 bases, J shed 5 bases, and the junction held 4 bases outside the gene matches. The CDR3 extends over 13 amino acids. This chain's CDR3 is CASRREGLETQYF. In DNA form, the CDR3 reads TGTGCCAGCAGGCGGGAGGGGTTGGAGACCCAGTACTTC.

The chain has TRBV20-1 and TRBJ2-1, with 8 bases identical to TRBD2. The germline V gene has CDR1 DFQATT and CDR2 SNEGSKA (reference sequence). CDR3 size: 15 residues. V lost 2 bases, J lost 4 bases, and 7 bases stayed unmatched. CDR3 sequence (DNA): TGCAGTGCTAGAATTTGGCTAGCGGGTTACAATGAGCAGTTCTTC. It yields the protein CSARIWLAGYNEQFF.

This clonotype was counted many times. V usage is TRBV28 and J usage is TRBJ1-5; D unresolved. Trimming cost V 6 bases and J 7 bases, with 22 bases left between them. The CDR3 contains 16 residues. From germline, CDR1 is MDHEN and CDR2 SYDVKM. The CDR3 loop is CASRGVGKQAGQPQHF. The CDR3 DNA follows: TGTGCCAGCAGGGGCGTGGGGAAGCAGGCAGGCCAGCCCCAGCATTTT.

This rearrangement joins TRBV12-3 or TRBV12-4 to TRBJ1-5; no clear D gene. This CDR3 spans 14 amino acids. Trimming left V 3 bases short and J 1 base short, with 7 bases between. The CDR3 protein is CASSFGGSNQPQHF. The CDR3 DNA sequence: TGTGCCAGCAGTTTTGGAGGGAGCAATCAGCCCCAGCATTTT.

In DNA, the CDR3 is TGCGCCAGCAGTTATGAGAGGACAGGGGAAGGGTTACCCCTCCACTTT. Translation gives CASSYERTGEGLPLHF. The chain is built from TRBV5-1 and TRBJ1-6; 9 bases are a match to TRBD1. V lost 5 bases to trimming and J lost 12 bases; unmatched junction nucleotides: 15. Germline values: CDR1 SGHRS, CDR2 YFSETQ. The CDR3 runs to 16 residues.

V gene TRBV18 combines with J gene TRBJ2-1; 10 nucleotides align to TRBD2. Germline V CDR1 and CDR2: KGHSH, LQKENI. This CDR3 contains 17 residues. V lost 4 bases and J lost 3; bases outside the gene matches: 9. In DNA form, the CDR3 reads TGTGCCAGCTCACGCTACTCTAGCGGGAGTTACTACAATGAGCAGTTCTTC. This encodes CASSRYSSGSYYNEQFF.

This clonotype was found many times. The chain has TRBV19 and TRBJ1-4; perhaps TRBD1 as D (5 bases). CDR1 and CDR2 (germline): LNHDA, SQIVND (reference sequence). The germline V and J ends were trimmed by 4 bases and 8 bases, with 14 bases remaining between them. The CDR3 has 14 amino acids. The CDR3 coding sequence is TGTGCCAGTAGTAAGAGGGGACCTTACGAAAAACTGTTTTTT. Its translation: CASSKRGPYEKLFF.

The CDR3 DNA is TGTGCCAGCAGTCCACAGGGATGGAACACTGAAGCTTTCTTT. Its protein product is CASSPQGWNTEAFF. The chain employs TRBV28 and TRBJ1-1; D possibly corresponds to TRBD1 (6 bases). Trimming stripped 5 bases from V and 1 base from J, with 11 bases between. CDR3 size: 14 residues. Germline assignment: CDR1 MDHEN and CDR2 SYDVKM.

The sample holds a few counts of this clonotype. This sequence joins TRBV4-1 and TRBJ1-3, with D possibly matching TRBD1 (6 bases). CDR3 length: 15 residues. Per the germline V gene, CDR1 is MGHRA and CDR2 is YSYEKL. Deletions cut 3 bases from V and 0 bases from J, with 9 bases between. CDR3 bases: TGCGCCAGCAGCCAGGGACAACACTCTGGAAACACCATATATTTT. Translated, it gives CASSQGQHSGNTIYF.

The gene calls are TRBV4-1 and TRBJ2-7, with D unresolved. CDR3 length equals 14 residues. Germline values: CDR1 MGHRA, CDR2 YSYEKL. Trimming stripped 2 bases from V and 7 bases from J, with 15 bases between. The CDR3 coding sequence is TGCGCCAGCAGCCAACTATTAGGCCTGGGGGAGCAGTACTTC. Protein sequence: CASSQLLGLGEQYF.

This clonotype was seen only a few times. The rearrangement uses TRBV4-3 and TRBJ2-7; D gene ambiguous. The germline V gene has CDR1 LGHNA and CDR2 YSLEER. V lost 4 bases and J lost 0, with 10 bases in between. The CDR3 contains 14 residues. The CDR3 sequence: CASSRSENSYEQYF. As DNA, the CDR3 is TGCGCCAGCAGCCGGAGCGAGAACTCCTACGAGCAGTACTTC.

This rearrangement joins TRBV29-1 to TRBJ2-3; 7 nucleotides align to TRBD2. The length of the CDR3 is 14 residues. Germline V CDR1 and CDR2: SQVTM, ANQGSEA. V lost 4 bases to trimming and J lost 2 bases; unmatched junction nucleotides: 6. The CDR3 sequence: CSVVRREITDTQYF. DNA for the CDR3: TGCAGCGTTGTACGGCGGGAGATCACAGATACGCAGTATTTT.

This clonotype was picked up a small number of times. This chain joins TRBV2 and TRBJ1-5, with D unresolved. V shed 4 bases and J shed 7 bases, with 11 bases lying between them. CDR1 SNHLY and CDR2 FYNNEI come from the germline V gene. The CDR3 extends over 13 amino acids. This CDR3 is CASSARLNQPQHF. The CDR3 bases are TGTGCCAGCAGTGCTAGACTGAACCAGCCCCAGCATTTT.

This clonotype showed up many times. The junction does not match germline at one end; this may be a read error. The chain combines TRBV7-7 with TRBJ2-2; either TRBD1 or TRBD2 may fit D (5 bases each). This CDR3 is built from 15 residues. Germline V gives CDR1 SSHAT, CDR2 FNYEAQ (reference sequence). The CDR3 nucleotides read TGTGCTAGCAGCCCCGGGACCCGGAGCACCGGGGAGCTGTTTTTT. Its translation: CASSPGTRSTGELFF.

The chain has TRBV20-1 and TRBJ1-1; TRBD1 is a possible D gene (6 bases). The germline gives CDR1 DFQATT, CDR2 SNEGSKA (reference sequence). The V end was cut by 0 bases, the J end by 1 base, with 15 bases between. The CDR3 loop spans 16 amino acids. CDR3 coding DNA: TGCAGTGCTAGAGAGATTGGCGGACAGCAGAACACTGAAGCTTTCTTT. It translates to CSAREIGGQQNTEAFF.

This clonotype came up many times. V and J are TRBV25-1 and TRBJ1-4, with 9 positions matching TRBD1. Germline lookup yields CDR1 MGHDK and CDR2 SYGVNS. The V gene end was trimmed by 8 bases and the J gene end by 8 bases; junction bases not matched to a gene: 9. CDR3 length: 14 residues. CDR3 sequence (DNA): TGTGCCAGCGCGGTAGGACAGGGGAGGGAAAAACTGTTTTTT. It translates to CASAVGQGREKLFF. The whole variable domain, remainder taken from reference TRBV25-1 and TRBJ1-4, is EADIYQTPRYLVIGTGKKITLECSQTMGHDKMYWYQQDPGMELHLIHYSYGVNSTEKGDLSSESTVSRIRTEHFPLTLESARPSHTSQYLCASAVGQGREKLFFGSGTQLSVL.

J is TRBJ2-7 and V is TRBV20-1; D perhaps matches TRBD1 (5 bases). Germline CDR1 DFQATT, CDR2 SNEGSKA (reference sequence). The CDR3 covers 15 residues. Deletions cut 3 bases from V and 3 bases from J, with 18 bases between. The CDR3 nucleotides read TGCAGTGCTAGTTCAGAGCTAGGACATAACTACGAGCAGTACTTC. Encoded protein: CSASSELGHNYEQYF.

This clonotype was seen repeatedly, ten times or more. The chain carries TRBV6-1 and TRBJ2-3, with unresolved D. V dropped 3 bases and J dropped 5 bases, with 6 bases sitting between them. CDR3 size: 12 residues. Germline CDR1 is MNHNS and CDR2 is SASEGT. CDR3 region: CASSENKDTQYF. CDR3 DNA: TGTGCCAGCAGTGAGAATAAAGATACGCAGTATTTT.

This chain links TRBV4-3 with TRBJ1-1; D is unresolved. The CDR3 totals 14 residues. Trimming took off 1 base at V and 10 bases at J, with 16 bases between the two ends. CDR1 and CDR2 from the germline V gene are LGHNA and YSLEER. This CDR3 is CASSQGTRTARAFF. The CDR3 bases are TGCGCCAGCAGCCAAGGTACGAGGACTGCGAGAGCTTTCTTT.

This clonotype showed up just a few times. V is TRBV25-1 and J is TRBJ1-2; D possibly corresponds to TRBD1 (6 bases). This CDR3 has 12 amino acids. Germline assignment: CDR1 MGHDK and CDR2 SYGVNS. The germline V and J ends were trimmed by 4 bases and 8 bases, with 11 bases remaining between them. The CDR3, as DNA: TGTGCCAGCAGTGGACAGGTCCTAGGCTACACCTTC. Protein sequence: CASSGQVLGYTF.